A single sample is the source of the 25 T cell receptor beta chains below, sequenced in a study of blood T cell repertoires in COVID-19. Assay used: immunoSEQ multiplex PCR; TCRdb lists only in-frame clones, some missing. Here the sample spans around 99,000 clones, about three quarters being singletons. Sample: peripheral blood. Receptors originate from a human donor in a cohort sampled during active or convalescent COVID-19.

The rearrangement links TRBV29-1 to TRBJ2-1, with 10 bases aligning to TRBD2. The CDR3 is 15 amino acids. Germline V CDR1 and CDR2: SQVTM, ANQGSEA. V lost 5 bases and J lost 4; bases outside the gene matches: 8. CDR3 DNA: TGCAGCGTTACCAATAGCGGGAGGCGATACAATGAGCAGTTCTTC. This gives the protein CSVTNSGRRYNEQFF.

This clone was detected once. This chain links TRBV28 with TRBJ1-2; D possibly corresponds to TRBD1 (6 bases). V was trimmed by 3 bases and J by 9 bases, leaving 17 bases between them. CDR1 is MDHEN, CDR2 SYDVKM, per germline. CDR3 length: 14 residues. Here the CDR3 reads CASSFRGLGGRYTF. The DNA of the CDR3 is TGTGCCAGCAGTTTTCGGGGACTGGGGGGGCGCTACACCTTC.

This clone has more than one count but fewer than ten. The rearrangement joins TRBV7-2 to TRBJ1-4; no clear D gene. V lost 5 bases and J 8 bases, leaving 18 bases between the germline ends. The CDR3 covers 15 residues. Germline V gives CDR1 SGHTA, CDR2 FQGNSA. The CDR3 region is CASSLPVGSGEKLFF. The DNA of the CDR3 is TGTGCCAGCAGCCTCCCTGTAGGGTCGGGAGAAAAACTGTTTTTT.

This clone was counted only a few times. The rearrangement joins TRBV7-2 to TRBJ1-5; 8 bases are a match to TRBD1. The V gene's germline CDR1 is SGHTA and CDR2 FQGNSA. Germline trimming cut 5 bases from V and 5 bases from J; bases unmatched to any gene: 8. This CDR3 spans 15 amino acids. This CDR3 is CASSDTGGVYQPQHF. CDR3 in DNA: TGTGCCAGCAGCGACACAGGGGGGGTATATCAGCCCCAGCATTTT.

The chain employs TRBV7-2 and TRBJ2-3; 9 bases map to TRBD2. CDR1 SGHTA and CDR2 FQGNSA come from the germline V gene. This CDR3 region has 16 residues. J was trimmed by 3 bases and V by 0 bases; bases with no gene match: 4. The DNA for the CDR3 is TGTGCCAGCAGCTTAGCACTAGCGGGTAGGACAGATACGCAGTATTTT. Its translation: CASSLALAGRTDTQYF.

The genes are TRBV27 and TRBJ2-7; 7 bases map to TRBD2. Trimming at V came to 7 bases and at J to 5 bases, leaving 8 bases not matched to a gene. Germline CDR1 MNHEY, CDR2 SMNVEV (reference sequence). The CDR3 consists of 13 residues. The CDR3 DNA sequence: TGTGCCAGCAACCAAGCGGGGTCGGACGAGCAGTACTTC. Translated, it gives CASNQAGSDEQYF.

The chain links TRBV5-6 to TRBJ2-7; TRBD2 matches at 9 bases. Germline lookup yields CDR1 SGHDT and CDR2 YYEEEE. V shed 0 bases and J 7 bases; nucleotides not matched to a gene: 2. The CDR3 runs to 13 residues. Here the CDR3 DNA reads TGTGCCAGCAGCTTGGGCCTAGCGGGAGAGCAGTACTTC. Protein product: CASSLGLAGEQYF.

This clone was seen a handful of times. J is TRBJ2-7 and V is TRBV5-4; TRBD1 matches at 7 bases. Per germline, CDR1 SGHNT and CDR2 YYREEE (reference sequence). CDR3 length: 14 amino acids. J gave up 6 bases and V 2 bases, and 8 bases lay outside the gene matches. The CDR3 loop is CASSLVGTVREQYF. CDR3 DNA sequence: TGTGCCAGCAGCTTAGTCGGGACAGTGCGCGAGCAGTACTTC.

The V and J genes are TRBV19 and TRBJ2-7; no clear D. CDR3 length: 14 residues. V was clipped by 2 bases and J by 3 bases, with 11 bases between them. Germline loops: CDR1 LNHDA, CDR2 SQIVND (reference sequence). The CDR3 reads CASSIIGRNYEQYF. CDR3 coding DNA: TGTGCCAGTAGTATAATTGGTAGAAACTACGAGCAGTACTTC.

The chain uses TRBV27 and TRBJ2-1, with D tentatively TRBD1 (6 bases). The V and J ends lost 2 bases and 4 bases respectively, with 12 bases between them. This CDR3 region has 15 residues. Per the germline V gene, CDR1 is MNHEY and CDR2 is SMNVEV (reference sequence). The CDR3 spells CASSLRDTSYNEQFF. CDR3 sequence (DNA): TGTGCCAGCAGTTTACGGGACACTTCTTACAATGAGCAGTTCTTC.

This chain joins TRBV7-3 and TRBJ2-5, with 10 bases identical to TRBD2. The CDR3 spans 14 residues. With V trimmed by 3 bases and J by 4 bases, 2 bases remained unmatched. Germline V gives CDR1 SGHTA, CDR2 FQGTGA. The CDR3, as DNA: TGTGCCAGCAGCTTTTCTAGCGGGGGAGAGACCCAGTACTTC. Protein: CASSFSSGGETQYF.

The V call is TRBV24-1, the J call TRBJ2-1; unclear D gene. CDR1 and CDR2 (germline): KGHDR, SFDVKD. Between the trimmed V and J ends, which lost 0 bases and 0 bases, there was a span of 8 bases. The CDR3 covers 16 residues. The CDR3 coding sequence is TGTGCCACCAGTGATTTGACGACGGGCTCCTACAATGAGCAGTTCTTC. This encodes CATSDLTTGSYNEQFF.

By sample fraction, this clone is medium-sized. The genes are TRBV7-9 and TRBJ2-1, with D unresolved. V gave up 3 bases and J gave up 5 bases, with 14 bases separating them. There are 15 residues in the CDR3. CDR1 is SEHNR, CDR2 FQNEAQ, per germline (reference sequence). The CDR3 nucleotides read TGTGCCAGCAGCTTCGTTGTGGCACCTCACAATGAGCAGTTCTTC. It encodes CASSFVVAPHNEQFF.

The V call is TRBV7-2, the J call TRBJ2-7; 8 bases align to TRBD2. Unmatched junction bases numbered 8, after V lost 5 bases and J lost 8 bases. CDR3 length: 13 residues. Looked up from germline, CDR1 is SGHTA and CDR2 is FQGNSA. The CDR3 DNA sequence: TGTGCCAGCAGCCCACTAGCGGCAACGCAGCAGTACTTC. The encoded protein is CASSPLAATQQYF.

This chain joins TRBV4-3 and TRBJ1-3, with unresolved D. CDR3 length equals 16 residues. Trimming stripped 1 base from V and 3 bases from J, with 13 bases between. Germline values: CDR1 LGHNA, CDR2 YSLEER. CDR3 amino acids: CASSQVGREVGNTIYF. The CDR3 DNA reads TGCGCCAGCAGCCAAGTCGGGAGAGAGGTTGGAAACACCATATATTTT.

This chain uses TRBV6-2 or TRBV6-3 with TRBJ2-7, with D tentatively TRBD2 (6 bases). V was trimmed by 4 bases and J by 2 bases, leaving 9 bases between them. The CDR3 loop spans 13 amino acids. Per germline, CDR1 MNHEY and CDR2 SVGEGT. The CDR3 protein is CASSWGLTYEQYF. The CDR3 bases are TGTGCCAGCAGTTGGGGACTTACCTACGAGCAGTACTTC.

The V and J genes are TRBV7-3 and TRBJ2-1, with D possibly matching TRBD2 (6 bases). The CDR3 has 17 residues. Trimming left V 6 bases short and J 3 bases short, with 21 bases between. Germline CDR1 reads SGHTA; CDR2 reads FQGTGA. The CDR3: CASSFNRRSTSYNEQFF. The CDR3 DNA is TGTGCCAGCAGTTTTAACCGGCGGTCGACTAGCTACAATGAGCAGTTCTTC.

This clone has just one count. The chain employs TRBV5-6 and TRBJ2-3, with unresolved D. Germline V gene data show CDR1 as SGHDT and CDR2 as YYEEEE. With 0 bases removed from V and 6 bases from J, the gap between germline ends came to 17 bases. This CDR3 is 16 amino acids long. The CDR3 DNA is TGTGCCAGCAGCTTGGTCCCCGGAGCAAGTAAGGATACGCAGTATTTT. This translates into CASSLVPGASKDTQYF.

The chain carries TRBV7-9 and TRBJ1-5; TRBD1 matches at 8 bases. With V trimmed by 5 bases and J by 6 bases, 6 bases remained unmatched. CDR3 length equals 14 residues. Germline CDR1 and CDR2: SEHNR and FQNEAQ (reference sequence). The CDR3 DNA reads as TGTGCCAGCAGCCTCCAGGGGGCAGGTCAGCCCCAGCATTTT. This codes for CASSLQGAGQPQHF. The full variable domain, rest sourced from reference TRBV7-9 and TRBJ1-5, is DTGVSQNPRHKITKRGQNVTFRCDPISEHNRLYWYRQTLGQGPEFLTYFQNEAQLEKSRLLSDRFSAERPKGSFSTLEIQRTEQGDSAMYLCASSLQGAGQPQHFGDGTRLSIL.

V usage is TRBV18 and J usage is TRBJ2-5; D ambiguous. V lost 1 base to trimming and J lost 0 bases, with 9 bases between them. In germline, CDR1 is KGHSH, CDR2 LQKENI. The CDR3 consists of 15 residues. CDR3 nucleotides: TGTGCCAGCTCACCACTGGGCTTCAACCAAGAGACCCAGTACTTC. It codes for CASSPLGFNQETQYF. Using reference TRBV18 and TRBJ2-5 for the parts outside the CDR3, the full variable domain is NAGVMQNPRHLVRRRGQEARLRCSPMKGHSHVYWYRQLPEEGLKFMVYLQKENIIDESGMPKERFSAEFPKEGPSILRIQQVVRGDSAAYFCASSPLGFNQETQYFGPGTRLLVL.

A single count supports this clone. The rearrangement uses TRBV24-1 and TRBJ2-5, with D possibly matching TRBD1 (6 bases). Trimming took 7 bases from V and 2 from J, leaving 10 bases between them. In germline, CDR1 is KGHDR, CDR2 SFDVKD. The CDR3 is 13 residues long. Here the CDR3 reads CATSGTFQETQYF. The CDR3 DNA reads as TGTGCCACCAGCGGGACATTTCAAGAGACCCAGTACTTC.

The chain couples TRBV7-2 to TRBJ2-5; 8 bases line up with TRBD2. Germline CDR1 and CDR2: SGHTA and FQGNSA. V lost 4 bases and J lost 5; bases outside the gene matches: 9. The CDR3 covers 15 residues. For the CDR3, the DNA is TGTGCCAGCAGCTCGCAGCGGGGGCCGGGGGAGACCCAGTACTTC. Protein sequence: CASSSQRGPGETQYF.

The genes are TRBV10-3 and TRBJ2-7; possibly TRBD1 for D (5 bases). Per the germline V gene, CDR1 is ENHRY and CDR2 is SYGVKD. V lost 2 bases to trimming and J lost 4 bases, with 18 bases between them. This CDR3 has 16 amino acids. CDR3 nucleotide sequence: TGTGCCATCAGTGAGGCCCCCCAGGGCGCTTTGTACGAGCAGTACTTC. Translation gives CAISEAPQGALYEQYF.

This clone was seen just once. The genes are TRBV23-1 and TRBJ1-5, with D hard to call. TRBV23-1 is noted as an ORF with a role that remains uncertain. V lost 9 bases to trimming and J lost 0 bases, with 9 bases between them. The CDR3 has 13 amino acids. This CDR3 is CARRLVSNQPQHF. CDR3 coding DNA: TGCGCCAGAAGACTCGTTAGCAATCAGCCCCAGCATTTT.

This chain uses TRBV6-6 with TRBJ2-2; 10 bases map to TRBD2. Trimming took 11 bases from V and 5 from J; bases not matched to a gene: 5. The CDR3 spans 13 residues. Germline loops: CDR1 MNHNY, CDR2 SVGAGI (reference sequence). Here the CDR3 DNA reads TGTGCCGGCTTGACTAGCGGGACCGGGGAGCTGTTTTTT. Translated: CAGLTSGTGELFF.